This is a list of T cell receptor beta chains from one sample in a study of blood T cell repertoires in COVID-19. Sequenced by immunoSEQ multiplex PCR; TCRdb stores in-frame clones only, minus some. The table includes roughly 230,000 clones, roughly 85% detected once. The specimen sequenced was peripheral blood. The receptors here all came from a man aged 40-49 years with acute or convalescent COVID-19. Each CDR3 is given with its conserved first and last residue. Each record gives: V gene, clone size, J gene, D gene, CDR3 protein, CDR3 DNA. D genes are given only for firm matches. Size is omitted from some rows. Given values are once, few, many or a class for expanded clones.

TRBV19	-	TRBJ1-3	-	CASSGAPTGVGSGNTIYF	TGTGCCAGTAGTGGGGCCCCGACTGGGGTCGGTTCTGGAAACACCATATATTTT
TRBV28	-	TRBJ1-3	-	CASSSSDSPGNTIYF	-
TRBV7-9	-	TRBJ1-6	-	CASSLMRIGRGDSPLHF	TGTGCCAGCAGCTTAATGCGTATAGGCAGGGGTGATTCACCCCTCCACTTT
TRBV10-3	-	TRBJ2-5	TRBD2	CAISESKRGGAETQYF	TGTGCCATCAGTGAGTCGAAGCGGGGGGGAGCGGAGACCCAGTACTTC
TRBV7-2	-	TRBJ1-4	TRBD1	CASSPGQLNEKLFF	TGTGCCAGCAGCCCGGGACAGCTTAATGAAAAACTGTTTTTT
TRBV11-3	-	TRBJ2-1	TRBD2	CASSLGGGATYNEQFF	TGTGCCAGCAGCTTAGGGGGAGGGGCGACGTACAATGAGCAGTTCTTC
TRBV18	-	TRBJ1-1	-	CASSPLTRGASTEAFF	TGTGCCAGCTCACCCTTAACCCGGGGGGCCAGCACTGAAGCTTTCTTT
TRBV27	few	TRBJ2-5	TRBD2	CASSLGTSGGRTETQYF	TGTGCCAGCAGTTTAGGGACTAGCGGGGGACGGACGGAGACCCAGTACTTC
TRBV7-2	-	TRBJ1-4	-	CASSLAGRARSNEKLFF	TGTGCCAGCAGCTTAGCGGGGAGAGCGAGGTCTAATGAAAAACTGTTTTTT
TRBV4-3	-	TRBJ1-1	-	CASSQARTVLNTEAFF	TGCGCCAGCAGCCAAGCCCGGACAGTACTGAACACTGAAGCTTTCTTT
TRBV4-2	-	TRBJ2-1	-	CASSHLRGSYNEQFF	TGTGCCAGCAGCCACCTGCGGGGCTCCTACAATGAGCAGTTCTTC
TRBV13	-	TRBJ1-2	-	CASSIGFGGIGDGYTF	TGTGCCAGCAGCATCGGGTTTGGGGGGATCGGGGATGGCTACACCTTC
TRBV5-1	-	TRBJ2-3	-	CASSSTGSGTDTQYF	TGCGCCAGCAGCTCAACAGGGTCGGGCACAGATACGCAGTATTTT
TRBV28	few	TRBJ2-1	TRBD1	CASSLVTGGSYNEQFF	TGTGCCAGCAGTTTAGTCACAGGGGGCTCCTACAATGAGCAGTTCTTC
TRBV3-1/TRBV3-2	-	TRBJ1-1	TRBD1	CASSPTGASEAFF	TGTGCCAGCAGCCCCACAGGGGCTTCTGAAGCTTTCTTT
TRBV29-1	-	TRBJ1-6	TRBD1	CSVRDRSNSPLHF	TGCAGCGTCCGGGACAGAAGTAATTCACCCCTCCACTTT
TRBV6-4	-	TRBJ1-2	-	CASSDAGIYANYGYTF	TGTGCCAGCAGTGACGCGGGTATATACGCTAACTATGGCTACACCTTC
TRBV7-9	-	TRBJ1-5	-	CASSRSGTRDQPQHF	TGTGCCAGCAGTCGGTCCGGGACAAGAGATCAGCCCCAGCATTTT
TRBV3-1/TRBV3-2	-	TRBJ1-1	-	CASSRQAVGTEAFF	TGTGCCAGCAGCCGACAGGCGGTGGGCACTGAAGCTTTCTTT
TRBV2	once	TRBJ2-7	-	CASSEAPGRMTYEQYF	TGTGCCAGCAGTGAAGCCCCCGGCAGGATGACCTACGAGCAGTACTTC
TRBV29-1	-	TRBJ2-4	TRBD2	CSGTSGGDIQYF	TGCAGCGGAACTAGCGGGGGTGACATTCAGTACTTC
TRBV7-2	-	TRBJ1-1	-	CASRAKGGSSEAFF	TGTGCCAGCAGGGCCAAGGGGGGGTCGTCTGAAGCTTTCTTT